The 18 T cell receptor beta chains reported below all come from one sample, sequenced in a study of T cell responses to AZD1222 COVID-19 vaccine. Clones were sequenced by immunoSEQ multiplex PCR, and TCRdb holds only the in-frame ones, with some missing. The sample has about 180,000 clones, around 88% seen once. The specimen was peripheral blood, collected 28 days after the second AZD1222 dose. The receptor set was obtained from an adult who received the AZD1222 COVID-19 vaccine.

The table lists this clone with a few counts. The J gene is TRBJ1-2, the V gene TRBV6-5; TRBD1 aligns across 10 bases. This CDR3 has 16 amino acids. From germline, CDR1 is MNHEY and CDR2 SVGAGI. The V gene end was trimmed by 4 bases and the J gene end by 2 bases; junction bases not matched to a gene: 7. CDR3: CASSFVRTGGNYGYTF. The CDR3 DNA sequence: TGTGCCAGCAGTTTCGTCAGGACAGGGGGAAACTATGGCTACACCTTC.

The chain links TRBV7-8 to TRBJ1-2; the D gene is possibly TRBD1 (5 bases). V lost 4 bases and J lost 8, with 14 bases in between. Germline V gene sequence: CDR1 SGHVS, CDR2 FQNEAQ. CDR3 length: 13 residues. CDR3 DNA sequence: TGTGCCAGCAGCTCCGGGGAGGGGATAGGCTACACCTTC. Its protein is CASSSGEGIGYTF.

J is TRBJ1-5 and V is TRBV19; weak D call: TRBD1 (6 bases). CDR1 LNHDA and CDR2 SQIVND come from the germline V gene (reference sequence). The CDR3 runs to 15 residues. V was cut by 6 bases and J by 1 base, with 13 bases left in between. Here the CDR3 reads CASRVQGGSNQPQHF. CDR3 sequence (DNA): TGTGCCAGTAGGGTACAGGGTGGCAGCAATCAGCCCCAGCATTTT.

The V call is TRBV29-1, the J call TRBJ2-1, with a possible D match to TRBD2 (6 bases). The CDR3 loop spans 15 amino acids. V was cut by 3 bases and J by 5 bases, with 17 bases left in between. Germline loops: CDR1 SQVTM, CDR2 ANQGSEA. This CDR3 reads CSVDTPPAGNNEQFF. In DNA, the CDR3 is TGCAGCGTTGATACCCCCCCGGCGGGGAACAATGAGCAGTTCTTC.

V is TRBV7-2 and J is TRBJ2-3; D is undetermined. Germline CDR1 reads SGHTA; CDR2 reads FQGNSA. V dropped 2 bases and J dropped 5 bases, with 8 bases sitting between them. There are 13 residues in the CDR3. The CDR3: CASSLPSGDTQYF. DNA for the CDR3: TGTGCCAGCAGCTTACCCTCCGGAGATACGCAGTATTTT.

The rearrangement uses TRBV7-2 and TRBJ2-7; 8 nucleotides align to TRBD1. V trimming: 6 bases; J trimming: 4 bases; junction bases outside the gene matches: 11. The CDR3 spans 15 residues. Germline V CDR1 and CDR2: SGHTA, FQGNSA. The CDR3 DNA reads TGTGCCAGCAGAGCCCGGGGGCAGGGGGCGTACGAGCAGTACTTC. It specifies CASRARGQGAYEQYF.

CDR3 residues: CAWSVGGTYGYTF. Written as DNA, the CDR3 is TGTGCCTGGAGTGTAGGAGGGACCTATGGCTACACCTTC. The chain links TRBV30 to TRBJ1-2; possible D gene TRBD1, 5 bases. The CDR3 consists of 13 residues. V was trimmed by 0 bases and J by 4 bases, leaving 9 bases between them. Germline V gene sequence: CDR1 GTSNPN, CDR2 SVGIG (reference sequence).

The chain combines TRBV30 with TRBJ2-7; D is unclear. The length of the CDR3 is 11 residues. Trimming shortened V by 2 bases and J by 4 bases, and 6 bases separated the two germline ends. Germline assignment: CDR1 GTSNPN and CDR2 SVGIG (reference sequence). The CDR3 loop is CAWSLGYEQYF. The CDR3 DNA sequence: TGTGCCTGGAGTCTGGGATACGAGCAGTACTTC.

The V and J genes are TRBV3-1 (or the pseudogene TRBV3-2) and TRBJ2-2; maybe TRBD2 (7 bases). The ends were cut back, 3 bases at V and 4 bases at J, with 15 bases in the middle. The germline V gene has CDR1 LGHDT and CDR2 YNNKEL (reference sequence). CDR3 size: 16 residues. The CDR3 is CASSHHAGAPTGELFF. For the CDR3, the DNA is TGTGCCAGCAGCCATCATGCGGGGGCCCCCACCGGGGAGCTGTTTTTT.

This clone has just a few counts. The chain joins TRBV19 to TRBJ2-7; maybe TRBD2 (5 bases). The CDR3 is made up of 15 amino acids. Germline V CDR1 and CDR2: LNHDA, SQIVND (reference sequence). Trimming removed 4 bases from V and 0 bases from J, with 13 bases in between. The CDR3 spells CASSTAGRSSYEQYF. In DNA form, the CDR3 reads TGTGCCAGTAGTACTGCGGGTCGGAGCTCCTACGAGCAGTACTTC.

V is TRBV11-1 and J is TRBJ2-3, with a possible D match to TRBD2 (6 bases). V lost 2 bases and J lost 3, with 12 bases in between. The CDR3 runs to 15 residues. The germline V gene encodes CDR1 SGHAT and CDR2 FQDESV (reference sequence). Here the CDR3 DNA reads TGTGCCAGCAGCTTAAGGTTTGGGGGGACAGATACGCAGTATTTT. This encodes CASSLRFGGTDTQYF.

The chain links TRBV5-1 to TRBJ1-2, with TRBD1 matching 8 bases. Germline V CDR1 and CDR2: SGHRS, YFSETQ. This CDR3 spans 16 amino acids. V gave up 3 bases and J gave up 8 bases; unmatched junction bases: 15. The CDR3 sequence is CASSSTWTTGDGGYTF. The DNA of the CDR3 is TGCGCCAGCAGCTCAACATGGACGACAGGGGATGGGGGCTACACCTTC.

The rearrangement links TRBV7-9 to TRBJ1-5, with TRBD1 matching over 7 bases. V gave up 5 bases and J gave up 4 bases; unmatched junction bases: 14. Germline V gene lookup returns CDR1 SEHNR and CDR2 FQNEAQ (reference sequence). The CDR3 totals 17 residues. The chain's CDR3 is CASSNSTGTAFNQPQHF. CDR3 bases: TGTGCCAGCAGCAATAGCACCGGGACAGCTTTTAATCAGCCCCAGCATTTT.

The rearrangement uses TRBV9 and TRBJ2-2; 8 nucleotides match TRBD2. Germline V gene data show CDR1 as SGDLS and CDR2 as YYNGEE. V shed 0 bases, J shed 5 bases, and the junction held 6 bases outside the gene matches. This CDR3 contains 16 residues. The CDR3 region is CASSVAGASGTGELFF. The CDR3 coding sequence is TGTGCCAGCAGCGTAGCTGGGGCTAGCGGGACCGGGGAGCTGTTTTTT.

The chain employs TRBV5-6 and TRBJ2-1, with D uncertain. Germline CDR1 reads SGHDT; CDR2 reads YYEEEE. Deletions cut 0 bases from V and 3 bases from J, with 10 bases between. The CDR3 contains 15 residues. The CDR3 region has the DNA TGTGCCAGCAGCTTGGACTTGCCCAACTACAATGAGCAGTTCTTC. Its protein product is CASSLDLPNYNEQFF.

The chain combines TRBV5-4 with TRBJ1-1, with D unresolved. The ends were cut back, 0 bases at V and 6 bases at J, with 12 bases in the middle. In germline, CDR1 is SGHNT, CDR2 YYREEE (reference sequence). The CDR3 is made up of 14 amino acids. The CDR3 sequence is CASSLEADLAEAFF. CDR3 bases: TGTGCCAGCAGCTTGGAGGCGGATTTGGCTGAAGCTTTCTTT.

The chain employs TRBV24-1 and TRBJ2-3; D ambiguous. V was clipped by 4 bases and J by 0 bases, with 4 bases between them. Germline CDR1 reads KGHDR; CDR2 reads SFDVKD. The length of the CDR3 is 13 residues. The CDR3 loop reads CATSEWSTDTQYF. The CDR3 DNA is TGTGCCACCAGTGAGTGGAGCACAGATACGCAGTATTTT.

In DNA, the CDR3 is TGTGCCAGCAGCTTGGTCAACAGGGGTTCTGGAAACACCATATATTTT. Translation gives CASSLVNRGSGNTIYF. The chain couples TRBV7-9 to TRBJ1-3; 7 bases match TRBD1. After removal of 3 bases from V and 1 base from J, the junction contained 6 bases not matched to a gene. In germline, CDR1 is SEHNR, CDR2 FQNEAQ (reference sequence). The CDR3 is 16 amino acids.